This T cell receptor (beta chain) was identified in a study of T-cell reconstitution after alpha-beta-depleted transplantation in children. The count of this clonotype is one. Germline V CDR1 and CDR2: SGHVS, FQNEAQ. CDR3 length equals 16 residues. V gave up 5 bases and J gave up 3 bases; unmatched junction bases: 11. During its preparation, the TCRbeta library received unique molecular identifiers. TCRdb analysed the PCR reads with MiXCR anew, one entry per CDR3 protein. Of almost 250,000 distinct CDR3 sequences listed, roughly 26% are singletons. The TCR sequence derives from a girl aged 2 to 10 with Fanconi anemia, due to receive a stem cell transplant. The sample consisted of PBMCs, taken before TCRalphabeta/CD19-depleted stem cell transplant. V usage is TRBV7-8 and J usage is TRBJ2-7, with 9 bases aligning to TRBD2. CDR3 nucleotides: TGTGCCAGCAGCCTTATTCTAGCGGGGAGCTTCTACGAGCAGTACTTC. It yields the protein CASSLILAGSFYEQYF.